This TCR beta chain was documented in a study of post-analysis software for immune sequencing data (dated by TCRdb to between 2015 and 2017). Looking at the study overall: Recorded disease courses included relapsing-remitting, secondary progressive and progressive-relapsing multiple sclerosis, with some patients lacking subtype annotation. The multiple sclerosis patient repertoires were compared with approximately 11 previously published healthy control repertoires from donors aged about 6 to 26 years. A subset of samples was prepared in parallel using single-end sample barcoding, then pooled and co-amplified after Illumina adapter ligation.

Libraries were prepared through PCR. Sequenced using an Illumina HiSeq 2500. Unique molecular identifiers were incorporated into TCR beta cDNA libraries to reduce PCR and sequencing biases. Some 500,000 cDNA molecules were obtained for every 1 to 10 million input T cells, so each molecule roughly corresponded to one T cell. The patient libraries were prepared and sequenced using the same protocol as the earlier healthy control dataset. Within a given batch, samples were prepared together, multiplexed and sequenced on the same HiSeq lane. On the authors' methods: MIGEC was used to process the raw barcoded reads, and molecular identifier groups with only a single read were discarded before consensus assembly and CDR3 extraction. Clonotype tables were post-analysed with VDJtools, and diversity was normalized by down-sampling all datasets to the smallest sample size. To correct batch-related cross-sample contamination, repertoire overlap clustering matched CDR3 amino acid sequences but not nucleotide sequences. TCRdb redid the processing of the public reads, applying fastp at Q25 and MiXCR, and retained in-frame beta chains. When rows share a CDR3 protein, they turn into one entry using the most common DNA and genes. The V and J calls reflect TCRdb's pipeline rather than the authors' work. Recorded for this sample are around 770,000 distinct CDR3 sequences; roughly 50% of them occurred a single time. Clones ranked in the top ten supply approximately 4.4% of the sample.

To demonstrate the VDJtools post-analysis software, the study profiled TCR beta repertoires from the peripheral blood of around 13 young patients with multiple sclerosis. The multiple sclerosis patients were children and adolescents ranging in age from about 6 to 17 years. On this clonotype: Its antigen specificity is not known. Base quality data are lacking; no much larger clone is found one base away.

What the work shows at the level of the full study, not this receptor alone: Four or five TRBV segments, including TRBV5-6, TRBV5-1 and TRBV20-1, were significantly more frequent in patients than controls. When samples were clustered directly using the F measure, samples prepared in the same batch co-clustered strongly, which prompted a batch-effect correction. The multiple sclerosis patient group was slightly younger than the control group. Significantly lower normalized Chao1 diversity was found in multiple sclerosis patients than in controls, suggesting substantial peripheral T-cell clonal expansion.

Measured from the cysteine to the phenylalanine, the CDR3 is 13 residues long. The read is trimmed to its CDR3 DNA, 39 bases read in frame from base 1. Trimming costs V 4 bases and J 6 bases, and their ends lie 9 bases apart. The CDR1 and CDR2 encoded by the germline V gene are KGHDR and SFDVKD. Material: blood. This sequence was found in a girl between 10 and 17 years old with multiple sclerosis. In this chain, TRBV24-1 is recombined with TRBJ2-1; a confident D gene designation cannot be given. The nucleotide sequence reads TGTGCCACCAGTGACCTTGTGTCCAATGAGCAGTTCTTC. This codes for CATSDLVSNEQFF.